Presented here are 4 T cell receptor beta chains from one specimen sequenced in a study of blood T cell repertoires in COVID-19. Measured with immunoSEQ multiplex PCR; TCRdb has only the in-frame clones, and not every one. Altogether fewer than 200,000 clones are present, 76% being singletons, with the ten largest covering about 9%. Sequenced material: peripheral blood. The receptors come from a woman aged 50 to 65 with active or convalescent COVID-19.

J is TRBJ2-7 and V is TRBV27, with D perhaps TRBD2 (6 bases). This CDR3 comprises 14 residues. V lost 2 bases and J lost 0, with 8 bases in between. Germline assignment: CDR1 MNHEY and CDR2 SMNVEV (reference sequence). The CDR3 sequence: CASSLVGSSYEQYF. The CDR3 DNA is TGTGCCAGCAGTTTAGTCGGGAGCTCCTACGAGCAGTACTTC.

The rearrangement joins TRBV3-1 (or the pseudogene TRBV3-2) to TRBJ2-2; 8 bases are a match to TRBD1. In germline, CDR1 is LGHDT, CDR2 YNNKEL (reference sequence). V lost 0 bases and J lost 5; bases outside the gene matches: 8. There are 17 residues in the CDR3. CDR3 region: CASSQDGGQGKTGELFF. The DNA of the CDR3 is TGTGCCAGCAGCCAAGATGGAGGACAGGGAAAAACCGGGGAGCTGTTTTTT.

The rearrangement links TRBV12-5 to TRBJ1-4; 9 bases agree with TRBD1. The CDR3 spans 14 residues. The trim removed 6 bases at V and 5 bases at J, leaving 4 bases unmatched. Germline CDR1 reads LGHNT; CDR2 reads FRNRAP. The CDR3 nucleotides are TGTGCTAGTGGGGTGGGACAGGGCAATGAAAAACTGTTTTTT. Amino acid sequence: CASGVGQGNEKLFF.

This rearrangement joins TRBV5-1 to TRBJ2-6; D unclear. Germline V gene lookup returns CDR1 SGHRS and CDR2 YFSETQ. The CDR3 runs 15 residues. V lost 6 bases to trimming and J lost 0 bases, with 10 bases between them. Here the CDR3 reads CASTQQSSGANVLTF. The CDR3 DNA is TGCGCCAGCACCCAACAGAGCTCTGGGGCCAACGTCCTGACTTTC. Full variable domain (rest looked up from reference TRBV5-1 and TRBJ2-6): KAGVTQTPRYLIKTRGQQVTLSCSPISGHRSVSWYQQTPGQGLQFLFEYFSETQRNKGNFPGRFSGRQFSNSRSEMNVSTLELGDSALYLCASTQQSSGANVLTFGAGSRLTVL.